Detailed here is one TCR beta chain. Profiling relied on immunoSEQ multiplex PCR, and the TCRdb table lists in-frame clones only, not all of them. The sample holds about 2.1 million clones, 93% seen once. These data originate in a study of shared clonotypes between healthy human individuals. CD45RO negativity and positive selection for CCR7 defined naive CD8 cells, a population that excluded terminally differentiated effector memory CD45RA+ cells. Healthy adults negative for HIV, lacking recent acute infections or vaccinations, served as donors. Germline-derived CDR1 and CDR2 are SEHNR and FQNEAQ (reference sequence). J gave up 1 base and V 5 bases, and 7 bases lay outside the gene matches. This CDR3 spans 16 amino acids.

Sequencing used naive CD8+ T cells from PBMCs. The chain recombines TRBV7-9 with TRBJ2-3; 9 positions match TRBD1. This TCR was sampled from a man aged 18 to 30 in good health. Some clones in this sample may be carry-over from other donors' samples. The CDR3 DNA reads TGTGCCAGCAGCGCAACCCGGGACAGGGGCACAGATACGCAGTATTTT. Translating gives CASSATRDRGTDTQYF.